These T cell receptor beta chains were read from a single sample in a study of control samples from healthy donors and cancer patients. Clones were sequenced by immunoSEQ multiplex PCR, and TCRdb holds only the in-frame ones, with some missing. Seen here are approximately 92,000 clones, 85% to 95% observed once, and the top ten hold roughly 1.5%. The specimen was blood. Receptors originate from a woman aged 25 to 45 in good health. Both conserved end residues are part of each CDR3. The order of the fields is V gene, D gene, clone size, J gene, CDR3 DNA, CDR3 protein. The D gene is left open where the match is weak. The size entry is marked missing in some rows and otherwise reads once, few, many or a size class.

v_call: TRBV4-2
d_call: -
clone_size: once
j_call: TRBJ1-1
cdr3_nt: TGTGCCAGCAGCCCCGGACAGATATACACTGAAGCTTTCTTT
cdr3_aa: CASSPGQIYTEAFF

v_call: TRBV9
d_call: TRBD1
clone_size: -
j_call: TRBJ1-6
cdr3_nt: TGTGCCAGCAGCCCACCCGGGACAGGGGGTTTCGCACCCCTCCACTTT
cdr3_aa: CASSPPGTGGFAPLHF

v_call: TRBV18
d_call: TRBD2
clone_size: -
j_call: TRBJ2-7
cdr3_nt: TGTGCCAGCTCACCACCTCCGACTAGCGGGGACTACGAGCAGTACTTC
cdr3_aa: CASSPPPTSGDYEQYF

v_call: TRBV9
d_call: -
clone_size: -
j_call: TRBJ1-2
cdr3_nt: TGTGCCAGCAGCGTAGTGGACGGCTATGGCTACACCTTC
cdr3_aa: CASSVVDGYGYTF

v_call: TRBV13
d_call: -
clone_size: -
j_call: TRBJ1-3
cdr3_nt: TGTGCCAGCAGTTCAAGATCCGGGACGTCGGGAAACACCATATATTTT
cdr3_aa: CASSSRSGTSGNTIYF

v_call: TRBV19
d_call: -
clone_size: once
j_call: TRBJ1-2
cdr3_nt: TGTGCCGGAGAGACACAGGGAGTCTATGGCTACACCTTC
cdr3_aa: CAGETQGVYGYTF

v_call: TRBV7-3
d_call: -
clone_size: -
j_call: TRBJ1-2
cdr3_nt: TGTGCCAGCAGCTTAACAAAGGACAACTATGGCTACACCTTC
cdr3_aa: CASSLTKDNYGYTF

v_call: TRBV5-1
d_call: -
clone_size: -
j_call: TRBJ2-1
cdr3_nt: TGCGCCAGCAGCTTTATACAGAGCTCCTACAATGAGCAGTTCTTC
cdr3_aa: CASSFIQSSYNEQFF

v_call: TRBV27
d_call: -
clone_size: -
j_call: TRBJ1-4
cdr3_nt: TGTGCCAGCTCTTTAGCGGGGACTTATAATGAAAAACTGTTTTTT
cdr3_aa: CASSLAGTYNEKLFF

v_call: TRBV6-5
d_call: -
clone_size: -
j_call: TRBJ1-5
cdr3_nt: TGTGCCAGCAGTTCAGGGACCCTTTTCAATCAGCCCCAGCATTTT
cdr3_aa: CASSSGTLFNQPQHF

v_call: TRBV7-9
d_call: -
clone_size: -
j_call: TRBJ2-2
cdr3_nt: TGTGCCAGCAGCTTCATTAACACCGGGGAGCTGTTTTTT
cdr3_aa: CASSFINTGELFF

v_call: TRBV6-4
d_call: TRBD1
clone_size: -
j_call: TRBJ1-4
cdr3_nt: TGTGCCAGCGGGTGGGGTGGTGTGGGACAGGGTGAAAAACTGTTTTTT
cdr3_aa: CASGWGGVGQGEKLFF

v_call: TRBV19
d_call: -
clone_size: -
j_call: TRBJ1-5
cdr3_nt: TGTGCCAGTAGTATCCGACTTCAGCCCCAGCATTTT
cdr3_aa: CASSIRLQPQHF

v_call: TRBV6-4
d_call: TRBD2
clone_size: -
j_call: TRBJ2-7
cdr3_nt: TGTGCCAGCAGTGACTCCGGGGAACTAGCGGGCACTCCGAACGCCTACGAGCAGTACTTC
cdr3_aa: CASSDSGELAGTPNAYEQYF

v_call: TRBV6-5
d_call: TRBD1
clone_size: -
j_call: TRBJ1-2
cdr3_nt: TGTGCCAGCACCCCCAGGGGGGACAGGGACTATGGCTACACCTTC
cdr3_aa: CASTPRGDRDYGYTF

v_call: TRBV28
d_call: -
clone_size: -
j_call: TRBJ2-1
cdr3_nt: TGTGCCAGCAGTTTAGGGGGCAGTACTTGGTATGAGCAGTTCTTC
cdr3_aa: CASSLGGSTWYEQFF

v_call: TRBV7-2
d_call: TRBD1
clone_size: -
j_call: TRBJ1-2
cdr3_nt: TGTGCCAGCAGCACCTGGGACAGGGGCGGCTACACCTTC
cdr3_aa: CASSTWDRGGYTF

v_call: TRBV27
d_call: TRBD1
clone_size: -
j_call: TRBJ1-2
cdr3_nt: TGTGCCAGCAGTACACAGGACAGGGGAAAAGGCTATGGCTACACCTTC
cdr3_aa: CASSTQDRGKGYGYTF

v_call: TRBV18
d_call: TRBD1
clone_size: once
j_call: TRBJ1-1
cdr3_nt: TGTGCCAGCTCGACAGGGGTCACTGAAGCTTTCTTT
cdr3_aa: CASSTGVTEAFF

v_call: TRBV20-1
d_call: TRBD1
clone_size: -
j_call: TRBJ2-7
cdr3_nt: TGCAGTGCAAAGGACAGGGGGCGGCTGTACTTC
cdr3_aa: CSAKDRGRLYF

v_call: TRBV29-1
d_call: -
clone_size: -
j_call: TRBJ1-2
cdr3_nt: TGCAGCGTTGTCCAGCAGTATGGCTACACCTTC
cdr3_aa: CSVVQQYGYTF

v_call: TRBV27
d_call: TRBD1
clone_size: -
j_call: TRBJ1-2
cdr3_nt: TGTGCCAGCAGTTCCGCACAGGGGCCAGGCTACACCTTC
cdr3_aa: CASSSAQGPGYTF

v_call: TRBV10-3
d_call: TRBD2
clone_size: -
j_call: TRBJ2-1
cdr3_nt: TGTGCCATCAGTGGTTGGGGACTAGGTTTGCTGGGTGAGCAGTTCTTC
cdr3_aa: CAISGWGLGLLGEQFF

v_call: TRBV19
d_call: -
clone_size: -
j_call: TRBJ2-7
cdr3_nt: TGTGCCAGTAGTCCAGACATGTTCGCCTACGAGCAGTACTTC
cdr3_aa: CASSPDMFAYEQYF

v_call: TRBV7-9
d_call: -
clone_size: -
j_call: TRBJ1-4
cdr3_nt: TGTGCCAGCAGCGGAGCGGGACACGAGAATGAAAAACTGTTTTTT
cdr3_aa: CASSGAGHENEKLFF

v_call: TRBV4-2
d_call: TRBD2
clone_size: -
j_call: TRBJ2-7
cdr3_nt: TGTGCCAGCAGCCAGGGACTAGCGGCCGCGGTCGAGCAGTACTTC
cdr3_aa: CASSQGLAAAVEQYF

v_call: TRBV4-2
d_call: TRBD1
clone_size: -
j_call: TRBJ1-1
cdr3_nt: TGTGCCAGCAGCCAACCTCCCACACAGGGGATAGGTAGTGAAGCTTTCTTT
cdr3_aa: CASSQPPTQGIGSEAFF

v_call: TRBV3-1/TRBV3-2
d_call: TRBD1
clone_size: -
j_call: TRBJ1-5
cdr3_nt: TGTGCCAGCAGCCAGGGGACAGGGAGAAATCAGCCCCAGCATTTT
cdr3_aa: CASSQGTGRNQPQHF

v_call: TRBV4-2
d_call: TRBD2
clone_size: -
j_call: TRBJ2-1
cdr3_nt: TGTGCCAGCAGTTACGGGGGGGCCCCCAATGAGCAGTTCTTC
cdr3_aa: CASSYGGAPNEQFF

v_call: TRBV28
d_call: -
clone_size: -
j_call: TRBJ2-7
cdr3_nt: TGTGCCAGCAGTTTAACCAGGGACTCCTACGAGCAGTACTTC
cdr3_aa: CASSLTRDSYEQYF

v_call: TRBV18
d_call: TRBD1
clone_size: -
j_call: TRBJ1-2
cdr3_nt: TGTGCCAGCTCACCAGGACAGGGTCATATCTATGGCTACACCTTC
cdr3_aa: CASSPGQGHIYGYTF

v_call: TRBV2
d_call: -
clone_size: -
j_call: TRBJ1-2
cdr3_nt: TGTGCCAGCAGTGATCGTATGGGGCCCTATGGCTACACCTTC
cdr3_aa: CASSDRMGPYGYTF

v_call: TRBV30
d_call: -
clone_size: once
j_call: TRBJ1-2
cdr3_nt: TGTGCCTGGAGTTTACAGACTTATGGCTACACCTTC
cdr3_aa: CAWSLQTYGYTF

v_call: TRBV5-6
d_call: -
clone_size: -
j_call: TRBJ1-1
cdr3_nt: TGTGCCAGCAGCTTGAGTGCACAAACACGGTACACTGAAGCTTTCTTT
cdr3_aa: CASSLSAQTRYTEAFF

v_call: TRBV14
d_call: -
clone_size: -
j_call: TRBJ1-1
cdr3_nt: TGTGCCAGCAGCCAAGATCAGTGGGGCAGGGTTACACAAGCTTTCTTT
cdr3_aa: CASSQDQWGRVTQAFF

v_call: TRBV25-1
d_call: -
clone_size: -
j_call: TRBJ1-3
cdr3_nt: TGTGCCAGCAGCTGGGAGAAGGGAAACACCATATATTTT
cdr3_aa: CASSWEKGNTIYF

v_call: TRBV27
d_call: -
clone_size: -
j_call: TRBJ1-3
cdr3_nt: TGTGCCAGCAGTTTAAACTGGGGAAACACCATATATTTT
cdr3_aa: CASSLNWGNTIYF

v_call: TRBV6-6
d_call: TRBD2
clone_size: -
j_call: TRBJ2-1
cdr3_nt: TGTGCCAGCAGTCCGTTTAGCGGGAGAGCCTACAATGAGCAGTTCTTC
cdr3_aa: CASSPFSGRAYNEQFF

v_call: TRBV7-9
d_call: -
clone_size: -
j_call: TRBJ2-1
cdr3_nt: TGTGCCAGCTACGGCGGCCACTACAATGAGCAGTTCTTC
cdr3_aa: CASYGGHYNEQFF

v_call: TRBV2
d_call: TRBD1
clone_size: -
j_call: TRBJ1-4
cdr3_nt: TGTGCCAGCAGCCCCAGACAGGGATGGGCAGAAAAACTGTTTTTT
cdr3_aa: CASSPRQGWAEKLFF

v_call: TRBV7-9
d_call: -
clone_size: -
j_call: TRBJ2-2
cdr3_nt: TGTGCCAGCAGCTTAAGGGCAGGGGCTAACACCGGGGAGCTGTTTTTT
cdr3_aa: CASSLRAGANTGELFF

v_call: TRBV30
d_call: -
clone_size: -
j_call: TRBJ1-2
cdr3_nt: TGTGCCTGGAGGGACAGTAGCGTTGGCTACACCTTC
cdr3_aa: CAWRDSSVGYTF

v_call: TRBV5-1
d_call: -
clone_size: -
j_call: TRBJ2-7
cdr3_nt: TGCGCCAGCAGCTCGGACAGATCCTACGAGCAGTACTTC
cdr3_aa: CASSSDRSYEQYF

v_call: TRBV7-8
d_call: TRBD2
clone_size: -
j_call: TRBJ2-7
cdr3_nt: TGTGCCAGCAGCCAGGCGGGGGGCTACGAGCAGTACTTC
cdr3_aa: CASSQAGGYEQYF

v_call: TRBV25-1
d_call: -
clone_size: -
j_call: TRBJ2-1
cdr3_nt: TGTGCCAGCAGTGCTTATGGGGCGGGATCCTACAATGAGCAGTTCTTC
cdr3_aa: CASSAYGAGSYNEQFF

v_call: TRBV5-1
d_call: -
clone_size: -
j_call: TRBJ2-7
cdr3_nt: TGCGCCAGCAGCTTTAATGGGGTCCCCTACGAGCAGTACTTC
cdr3_aa: CASSFNGVPYEQYF

v_call: TRBV5-1
d_call: -
clone_size: -
j_call: TRBJ1-1
cdr3_nt: TGCGCCAGCAGCTACGGGACCAACACTGAAGCTTTCTTT
cdr3_aa: CASSYGTNTEAFF

v_call: TRBV7-9
d_call: TRBD1
clone_size: -
j_call: TRBJ2-4
cdr3_nt: TGTGCCAGCAGCTTGGGCCGCAGGGGACAGGGGGTGGAAAACATTCAGTACTTC
cdr3_aa: CASSLGRRGQGVENIQYF

v_call: TRBV18
d_call: -
clone_size: -
j_call: TRBJ1-4
cdr3_nt: TGTGCCAGCTCACCACAGGGGAATGAAAAACTGTTTTTT
cdr3_aa: CASSPQGNEKLFF

v_call: TRBV6-5
d_call: -
clone_size: once
j_call: TRBJ1-5
cdr3_nt: TGTGCCAGCAGTTATCGCGGGTTTGGCAATCAGCCCCAGCATTTT
cdr3_aa: CASSYRGFGNQPQHF

v_call: TRBV29-1
d_call: TRBD2
clone_size: -
j_call: TRBJ2-1
cdr3_nt: TGCAGCACTAGCGGGGGGGCCAATAATGAGCAGTTCTTC
cdr3_aa: CSTSGGANNEQFF

v_call: TRBV19
d_call: TRBD1
clone_size: -
j_call: TRBJ1-4
cdr3_nt: TGTGCCAGTAGGCCGACAGGGACTAATGAAAAACTGTTTTTT
cdr3_aa: CASRPTGTNEKLFF

v_call: TRBV2
d_call: -
clone_size: -
j_call: TRBJ2-7
cdr3_nt: TGTGCCAGCAGTGAAGCGCGGGGTGGGGAGCAGTACTTC
cdr3_aa: CASSEARGGEQYF